This T cell receptor (beta chain) appears in the sequencing data of a study of metastatic and nonmetastatic thyroid tumors. The study's findings and limits: In blood and tumor, TCR beta diversity was reportedly significantly higher in malignant thyroid tumors than in benign nodules.

The V end lost 3 bases, the J end lost 5 bases, and 10 bases lay between the germline ends. This CDR3 contains 13 residues. The germline V gene has CDR1 ENHRY and CDR2 SYGVKD. No treatment of any kind had been given to any patient before thyroid surgery. Methods used by the authors: A classifier of distant metastasis in papillary thyroid cancer was built from CDR3 differences (across clinicopathological groups). Via MiXCR, TCRdb re-called the PCR reads. These V and J calls are TCRdb output, not the study's own analysis. The sample gives some 27,000 clones, about 25% of which show up once; over 2% is in the top ten. This clone was recorded many times. Antigen unknown.

The chain combines TRBV10-3 with TRBJ2-5; D uncertain. This sequence originates from a female donor with papillary thyroid cancer or a benign thyroid nodule (not recorded which). Some clones in this sample may be carry-over from other donors' samples. Source material: blood. The DNA of the CDR3 is TGTGCCATCAGTGATCGGCATCAGGAGACCCAGTACTTC. It yields the protein CAISDRHQETQYF.